The rows below give T cell receptor beta chains drawn from one sample of a study of cytomegalovirus exposure and HLA in healthy donors. Clones were read by immunoSEQ multiplex PCR, and TCRdb kept only the in-frame ones, dropping some. In the table there are 200,000 to 250,000 clones, 70% to 85% of which are singletons. Sequenced input: PBMCs. These receptors originate from a girl aged 2-10 years in good health and CMV-seronegative. CDR3s include the opening cysteine and the closing phenylalanine or tryptophan. The order of the fields is V gene, clone size, D gene, J gene, CDR3 length, CDR3 DNA, CDR3 protein. A D gene is named only where the DNA matches it firmly. Clone size appears in some rows only: once, few, many, or a class for an expanded clone.

TRBV7-2,few,TRBD2,TRBJ2-2,13,TGTGCCAGCAGGGGGGTGGGGACTAATGAGCTGTTTTTT,CASRGVGTNELFF
TRBV6-8,.,.,TRBJ2-7,14,TGTGCCAGCGCCTTCCCAGGGGCTTTTCGGGAGCAGTACTTC,CASAFPGAFREQYF
TRBV5-4,.,.,TRBJ2-1,16,TGTGCCAGCAGCTTACTCGACTCTAGCTCCTACAATGAGCAGTTCTTC,CASSLLDSSSYNEQFF
TRBV11-2,.,TRBD1,TRBJ2-7,16,TGTGCCAGCAGCGGGATCAGGGGGCCCAGCTCCTACGAGCAGTACTTC,CASSGIRGPSSYEQYF
TRBV6-5,.,.,TRBJ2-6,16,TGTGCCAGCAGTTACTGGAGGATCTCTGGGGCCAACGTCCTGACTTTC,CASSYWRISGANVLTF
TRBV19,.,.,TRBJ1-4,14,TGTGCCAGTAGCCGCCTCGGGGTTGGTGAAAAACTGTTTTTT,CASSRLGVGEKLFF
TRBV29-1,.,.,TRBJ1-1,11,TGCAGCGTTGGACGTTCGGGTGAAGCTTTCTTT,CSVGRSGEAFF
TRBV6-4,.,TRBD2,TRBJ2-2,16,TGTGCCAGCAGACGACTAGCGGGAGGGCCAACCGGGGAGCTGTTTTTT,CASRRLAGGPTGELFF
TRBV6-1,.,.,TRBJ1-1,13,TGTGCCAGCAGTGCCAGGCGGAACACTGAAGCTTTCTTT,CASSARRNTEAFF
TRBV19,once,.,TRBJ2-1,13,TGTGCCAGTAGCGCCGGTGGAGGTAACAGGCAGTTCTTC,CASSAGGGNRQFF
TRBV5-4,once,TRBD2,TRBJ2-3,16,TGTGCCAGCAGCTTGGTAGCTAGCGGGAGTGCAGATACGCAGTATTTT,CASSLVASGSADTQYF
TRBV13,few,.,TRBJ2-3,14,TGTGCCAGCAGCTTAGGCCTAGAGACAGATACGCAGTATTTT,CASSLGLETDTQYF
TRBV5-4,.,.,TRBJ2-2,12,TGTGCCAGCAGCTTGGTAGCCGGGGAGCTGTTTTTT,CASSLVAGELFF
TRBV4-1,.,.,TRBJ1-1,13,TGCGCCAGCAGGGTGACACCGAACACTGAAGCTTTCTTT,CASRVTPNTEAFF
TRBV13,.,.,TRBJ1-1,13,TGTGCCAGCAGCTTTGACAGGCAAACTGAAGCTTTCTTT,CASSFDRQTEAFF
TRBV2,.,TRBD1,TRBJ2-7,13,TGTGCCAGCAGCCTGGGACAGGGCATGTGGCAGTACTTC,CASSLGQGMWQYF
TRBV19,.,TRBD1,TRBJ1-4,15,TGTGCCAGTAGTATAGATGGGACAGTCACTGAAAAACTGTTTTTT,CASSIDGTVTEKLFF
TRBV5-1,.,.,TRBJ2-3,14,TGCGCCAGCAGCTTGGAGTGGCTTGCAGATACGCAGTATTTT,CASSLEWLADTQYF
TRBV12-5,.,.,TRBJ2-1,14,TGTGCTAGTGTCCAAAGGCAGGTTTTTAATGAGCAGTTCTTC,CASVQRQVFNEQFF
TRBV7-9,.,.,TRBJ2-2,15,TGTGCCAGCAGCGAGAAGACAGGGAACACCGGGGAGCTGTTTTTT,CASSEKTGNTGELFF
TRBV9,.,TRBD2,TRBJ2-1,14,TGTGCCAGCAGTTTGGCGGGGGGGCATCATGAGCAGTTCTTC,CASSLAGGHHEQFF
TRBV19,.,TRBD1,TRBJ1-2,16,TGTGCCAGTACAACCGGGACAGGACTCTATGGGCATGGCTACACCTTC,CASTTGTGLYGHGYTF
TRBV6-6,.,.,TRBJ2-7,11,TGTGCCAGCAGTACCACTGGCGAGCAGTACTTC,CASSTTGEQYF
TRBV9,.,TRBD1,TRBJ1-6,15,TGTGCCAGCAGCGCCCAGGGACAGCAGAATTCACCCCTCCACTTT,CASSAQGQQNSPLHF
TRBV19,.,TRBD1,TRBJ1-4,14,TGTGCCAGTAGTACCCAGGGGGCTATTGAAAAGCTGTTTTTT,CASSTQGAIEKLFF
TRBV5-1,.,TRBD1,TRBJ1-2,13,TGCGCCAGCACCCTTGGACAGGGTCACGGCTACACCTTC,CASTLGQGHGYTF
TRBV20-1,few,.,TRBJ1-2,11,TGCAGTGCTAGAGTGGGAGGCGGCTACACCTTC,CSARVGGGYTF
TRBV5-5,once,.,TRBJ2-3,14,TGTGCCAGCAGCCAGAGGGTTTCCACAGATACGCAGTATTTT,CASSQRVSTDTQYF
TRBV30,.,TRBD1,TRBJ1-1,14,TGTGCCTGGACAGGGGGTACTATGAACACTGAAGCTTTCTTT,CAWTGGTMNTEAFF
TRBV19,.,.,TRBJ2-5,15,TGTGCCAGTAGTATAGGCCTTGGAGACCAAGAGACCCAGTACTTC,CASSIGLGDQETQYF
TRBV4-2,.,.,TRBJ1-1,15,TGTGCCAGCAGCCAACTTGAAGGGAGGAACACTGAAGCTTTCTTT,CASSQLEGRNTEAFF
TRBV5-4,.,TRBD1,TRBJ1-2,15,TGTGCCAGCAGCGGGGTGGCCGGGACAGATTATGGCTACACCTTC,CASSGVAGTDYGYTF
TRBV7-9,.,TRBD1,TRBJ2-1,13,TGTGCCAGCAGCAGTACAGGGGACCATGAGCAGTTCTTC,CASSSTGDHEQFF
TRBV9,.,TRBD2,TRBJ2-3,16,TGTGCCAGCAGCGTAGCTAGCGGGACTAGCACAGATACGCAGTATTTT,CASSVASGTSTDTQYF
TRBV6-1,.,.,TRBJ1-1,15,TGTGCCAGCAGTGAAGCAGGGACTTCGAGCACTGAAGCTTTCTTT,CASSEAGTSSTEAFF
TRBV7-2,.,.,TRBJ2-1,15,TGTGCCAGCAGCTTAGCCACGGGACTCTTCAATGAGCAGTTCTTC,CASSLATGLFNEQFF
TRBV6-1,.,TRBD1,TRBJ1-2,17,TGTGCCAGCAGTGCCTCCCTGAGACAGGGAACCTACTATGGCTACACCTTC,CASSASLRQGTYYGYTF
TRBV6-5,.,.,TRBJ2-1,14,TGTGCCAGCGGCTTGGCCAGCTCCTACAATGAGCAGTTCTTC,CASGLASSYNEQFF
TRBV5-6,.,.,TRBJ1-4,14,TGTGCCAGCAGCTTCCAACAGGGATATGAAAAACTGTTTTTT,CASSFQQGYEKLFF
TRBV27,.,TRBD2,TRBJ2-1,15,TGTGCCAGCAGTTCTAGCGGGAGCTCCTACAATGAGCAGTTCTTC,CASSSSGSSYNEQFF
TRBV6-1,once,TRBD2,TRBJ2-3,14,TGTGCCAGCCTAGCGGGGGGAGTCACAGATACGCAGTATTTT,CASLAGGVTDTQYF
TRBV5-1,.,TRBD1,TRBJ1-6,15,TGCGCCAGCAGCCTGGGGACAGCCTATAATTCCCCCCTCCACTTT,CASSLGTAYNSPLHF
TRBV7-2,.,.,TRBJ1-2,17,TGTGCCAGCAGCTTAGCCCCTACTATTACTCTATTTTATGGCTACACCTTC,CASSLAPTITLFYGYTF
TRBV19,.,.,TRBJ2-7,12,TGTGCCAGTTTCGACGGGGATTACGAGCAGTACTTC,CASFDGDYEQYF
TRBV5-4,.,.,TRBJ2-7,14,TGTGCCAGCAGCCCCGGCGGCCGGACATACGAGCAGTACTTC,CASSPGGRTYEQYF
TRBV5-1,.,.,TRBJ1-1,13,TGCGCCAGCAGCCTAGGGGGGGGCACTGAAGCTTTCTTT,CASSLGGGTEAFF
TRBV30,.,TRBD1,TRBJ1-6,16,TGTGCCTGGAGTGCCAGGGACAGGGGGTCGGGATCACCCCTCCACTTT,CAWSARDRGSGSPLHF
TRBV19,.,.,TRBJ1-1,14,TGTGCCAGTAGTATAGCGTCGGGGAACACTGAAGCTTTCTTT,CASSIASGNTEAFF
TRBV5-1,few,TRBD2,TRBJ2-1,15,TGCGCCAGCAGCTTGGCCGGCGGGGGGAACAATGAGCAGTTCTTC,CASSLAGGGNNEQFF
TRBV6-5,few,.,TRBJ1-3,13,TGTGCCAGCAGGACATCGGGGGGAAACACCATATATTTT,CASRTSGGNTIYF
TRBV10-2,.,TRBD2,TRBJ2-5,16,TGCGCCAGCAGTGATGCGGGAGGGGCGCCCGAAGAGACCCAGTACTTC,CASSDAGGAPEETQYF
TRBV6-5,.,.,TRBJ1-1,14,TGTGCCAGCAGTTATCCGGGGGACTTAACTGAAGCTTTCTTT,CASSYPGDLTEAFF
TRBV30,once,TRBD1,TRBJ1-1,14,TGTGCCTGGACTGCGGACAGGGCTAACACTGAAGCTTTCTTT,CAWTADRANTEAFF
TRBV18,few,TRBD1,TRBJ1-1,18,TGTGCCAGCTCACCTCCGGGACAGGGGGCCCTAAGAGGAACTGAAGCTTTCTTT,CASSPPGQGALRGTEAFF
TRBV27,few,.,TRBJ1-6,16,TGTGCCAGCAGTTCTAGGGGGGGATCTTATAATTCACCCCTCCACTTT,CASSSRGGSYNSPLHF
TRBV20-1,.,.,TRBJ2-1,11,TGCAGTGCTAGAAATTACATGGAGGAGTTCTTC,CSARNYMEEFF